The source of this T cell receptor beta chain is a study of T cell responses to AZD1222 COVID-19 vaccine. Profiled with immunoSEQ multiplex PCR; TCRdb holds only in-frame clones, not every one. The data show 70,000 to 95,000 clones, with roughly 89% seen just once and 2.8% held by the top ten. In regard to this clone: No antigen is known for it.

Study conclusions and caveats: Most donors were white British and more were female, and clonal diversity was possibly underestimated. Spike as a whole was targeted by vaccine-associated CD4 TCRs, dominant at 160-218 and 743-854.

The CDR3 length is 12 residues. Germline CDR1 reads SQVTM; CDR2 reads ANQGSEA. Trimming cost V 6 bases and J 14 bases; bases outside gene matches: 12. The sample was peripheral blood, taken on day 0 of MenACWY control vaccination. J is TRBJ2-1 and V is TRBV29-1, with TRBD2 matching over 8 bases. The clonotype was recovered from an adult in good health. The CDR3 DNA reads as TGCAGCGTGGCAACTCCGGGACTAGGGGAGTTCTTC. Its protein is CSVATPGLGEFF.